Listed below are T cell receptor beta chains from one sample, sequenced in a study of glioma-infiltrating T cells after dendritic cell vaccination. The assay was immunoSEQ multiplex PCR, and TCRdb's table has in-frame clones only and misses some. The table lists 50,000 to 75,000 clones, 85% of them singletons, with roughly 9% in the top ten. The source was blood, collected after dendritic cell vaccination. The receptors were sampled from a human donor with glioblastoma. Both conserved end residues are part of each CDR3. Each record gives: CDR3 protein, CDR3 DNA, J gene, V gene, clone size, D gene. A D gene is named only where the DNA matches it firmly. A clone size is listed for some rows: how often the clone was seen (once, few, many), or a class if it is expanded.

CDR3: CASSPGGRAAYEQYF
DNA: TGTGCCAGCAGCCCGGGGGGTAGGGCGGCCTACGAGCAGTACTTC
J: TRBJ2-7
V: TRBV7-6
size: NA
D: TRBD2

CDR3: CASSATGTGDYEQYF
DNA: TGTGCCAGCAGCGCAACCGGGACAGGGGACTACGAGCAGTACTTC
J: TRBJ2-7
V: TRBV28
size: few
D: TRBD1

CDR3: CASRVGLANQPQHF
DNA: TGTGCCAGCAGGGTAGGGCTAGCGAATCAGCCCCAGCATTTT
J: TRBJ1-5
V: TRBV6-5
size: NA
D: NA

CDR3: CASSRRVLGAVINTGELFF
DNA: TGTGCCAGCAGCCGAAGAGTTTTGGGGGCCGTTATTAACACCGGGGAGCTGTTTTTT
J: TRBJ2-2
V: TRBV7-2
size: few
D: NA

CDR3: CASSLPSTGTLYGYTF
DNA: TGTGCCAGCAGTTTGCCATCGACAGGAACCCTCTATGGCTACACCTTC
J: TRBJ1-2
V: TRBV28
size: NA
D: NA

CDR3: CASSHRGSTEAFF
DNA: TGTGCCAGCAGCCACAGGGGCTCTACTGAAGCTTTCTTT
J: TRBJ1-1
V: TRBV6-1
size: few
D: TRBD1

CDR3: CASSYERDRNTEAFF
DNA: TGTGCCAGCAGCTATGAACGGGACAGGAACACTGAAGCTTTCTTT
J: TRBJ1-1
V: TRBV5-5
size: NA
D: TRBD1

CDR3: CANGPRTGSGEQYF
DNA: TGTGCCAACGGGCCCCGGACAGGGTCCGGCGAGCAGTACTTC
J: TRBJ2-7
V: TRBV10-3
size: NA
D: TRBD1

CDR3: CASSQGAQNSPLHF
DNA: TGTGCCAGCAGCCAGGGGGCGCAAAATTCCCCCCTCCACTTT
J: TRBJ1-6
V: TRBV4-2
size: few
D: NA

CDR3: CASSGGDGNTIYF
DNA: TGTGCCAGCAGTGGCGGGGACGGAAACACCATATATTTT
J: TRBJ1-3
V: TRBV2
size: NA
D: NA

CDR3: CASSVGSGGSYEQYF
DNA: TGTGCCAGCAGCGTAGGGAGCGGGGGATCCTACGAGCAGTACTTC
J: TRBJ2-7
V: TRBV9
size: NA
D: TRBD2

CDR3: CASSSGGDYGYTF
DNA: TGTGCCAGCAGCTCGGGAGGAGACTATGGCTACACCTTC
J: TRBJ1-2
V: TRBV7-2
size: NA
D: NA

CDR3: CASSGRTGAITDTQYF
DNA: TGTGCCAGCAGCGGGCGGACAGGGGCGATCACAGATACGCAGTATTTT
J: TRBJ2-3
V: TRBV7-2
size: NA
D: TRBD1

CDR3: CASSLESGFSYEQYF
DNA: TGCGCCAGCAGCTTGGAATCGGGATTCTCCTACGAGCAGTACTTC
J: TRBJ2-7
V: TRBV5-1
size: NA
D: NA

CDR3: CASSLVGQGAYEQYF
DNA: TGTGCCAGCAGCTTAGTGGGACAGGGGGCGTACGAGCAGTACTTC
J: TRBJ2-7
V: TRBV11-2
size: NA
D: TRBD1

CDR3: CAWSLGQGDGELFF
DNA: TGTGCCTGGAGTCTGGGACAGGGTGACGGGGAGCTGTTTTTT
J: TRBJ2-2
V: TRBV30
size: NA
D: TRBD1

CDR3: CASSPNGRTSIDNEQFF
DNA: TGTGCCAGCAGTCCCAATGGAAGGACTAGTATCGACAATGAGCAGTTCTTC
J: TRBJ2-1
V: TRBV28
size: few
D: TRBD2

CDR3: CASTGQGDSPLHF
DNA: TGTGCCAGTACGGGACAGGGAGATTCACCCCTCCACTTT
J: TRBJ1-6
V: TRBV19
size: few
D: TRBD1

CDR3: CASSQESGELSYNEQFF
DNA: TGCGCCAGCAGCCAAGAAAGCGGGGAGCTATCCTACAATGAGCAGTTCTTC
J: TRBJ2-1
V: TRBV4-3
size: NA
D: TRBD2

CDR3: CAWSVLGGLAEQFF
DNA: TGTGCCTGGAGTGTATTGGGGGGACTAGCTGAGCAGTTCTTC
J: TRBJ2-1
V: TRBV30
size: NA
D: TRBD2

CDR3: CASSMSRNQPQHF
DNA: TGTGCCAGTAGTATGAGTCGCAATCAGCCCCAGCATTTT
J: TRBJ1-5
V: TRBV19
size: once
D: NA

CDR3: CASSVSGQANNEQFF
DNA: TGTGCCAGCAGCGTCTCGGGACAGGCGAACAATGAGCAGTTCTTC
J: TRBJ2-1
V: TRBV9
size: NA
D: TRBD1

CDR3: CASREDSHNEQFF
DNA: TGTGCCAGCAGGGAGGACAGCCACAATGAGCAGTTCTTC
J: TRBJ2-1
V: TRBV7-9
size: NA
D: NA

CDR3: CRDWGHCLYEQYF
DNA: TGCAGGGATTGGGGGCACTGCCTCTACGAGCAGTACTTC
J: TRBJ2-7
V: TRBV29-1
size: NA
D: NA

CDR3: CASSEKRTSGVPYF
DNA: TGTGCCAGCAGTGAAAAAAGGACTAGCGGGGTGCCATACTTC
J: TRBJ2-7
V: TRBV25-1
size: NA
D: TRBD2

CDR3: CASSQTPDSEQYF
DNA: TGCGCCAGCAGCCAGACTCCAGACAGCGAGCAGTACTTC
J: TRBJ2-7
V: TRBV4-1
size: NA
D: NA

CDR3: CASSIRKLAGKETQYF
DNA: TGTGCCAGCAGTATCCGGAAACTAGCGGGGAAAGAGACCCAGTACTTC
J: TRBJ2-5
V: TRBV25-1
size: NA
D: TRBD2

CDR3: CASSPWRGRAQETQYF
DNA: TGTGCCAGCAGCCCATGGAGGGGGCGGGCCCAAGAGACCCAGTACTTC
J: TRBJ2-5
V: TRBV7-2
size: NA
D: NA

CDR3: CASSQGSSNQPQHF
DNA: TGTGCCAGCAGCCAGGGGTCTAGCAATCAGCCCCAGCATTTT
J: TRBJ1-5
V: TRBV11-2
size: many
D: NA

CDR3: CASSHGQSNQPQHF
DNA: TGTGCCAGCAGCCATGGACAGAGCAATCAGCCCCAGCATTTT
J: TRBJ1-5
V: TRBV4-2
size: NA
D: NA

CDR3: CASRPGRQSVSGGAEETQYF
DNA: TGTGCCAGCAGACCGGGACGCCAATCCGTGAGCGGGGGGGCCGAAGAGACCCAGTACTTC
J: TRBJ2-5
V: TRBV28
size: NA
D: TRBD2

CDR3: CASSPRQDSAYGYTF
DNA: TGTGCCAGCAGCCCTCGACAGGACTCCGCCTATGGCTACACCTTC
J: TRBJ1-2
V: TRBV5-4
size: few
D: NA

CDR3: CASSRTGTSREQYF
DNA: TGTGCCAGCAGCCGAACTGGGACTTCCCGGGAGCAGTACTTC
J: TRBJ2-7
V: TRBV5-6
size: once
D: NA

CDR3: CASSSGLAGTDTQYF
DNA: TGTGCCAGCAGCTCAGGACTAGCGGGTACAGATACGCAGTATTTT
J: TRBJ2-3
V: TRBV7-2
size: NA
D: TRBD2

CDR3: CASSFQGSNYGYTF
DNA: TGTGCCAGCAGCTTTCAGGGATCTAACTATGGCTACACCTTC
J: TRBJ1-2
V: TRBV5-4
size: NA
D: NA

CDR3: CASKWGRGTEAFF
DNA: TGTGCCAGCAAGTGGGGGCGAGGCACTGAAGCTTTCTTT
J: TRBJ1-1
V: TRBV27
size: NA
D: NA

CDR3: CASSSGQNNSPLHF
DNA: TGTGCCAGCAGCTCCGGACAGAATAATTCACCCCTCCACTTT
J: TRBJ1-6
V: TRBV7-3
size: NA
D: NA

CDR3: CASSLDRANYGYTF
DNA: TGTGCCAGCAGCTTAGACAGGGCGAACTATGGCTACACCTTC
J: TRBJ1-2
V: TRBV7-2
size: NA
D: NA

CDR3: CASSQLSGGAYTQYF
DNA: TGCGCCAGCAGCCAACTCAGCGGGGGGGCATATACGCAGTATTTT
J: TRBJ2-3
V: TRBV4-3
size: NA
D: TRBD2

CDR3: CASSPSPWTGRDTEAFF
DNA: TGTGCCAGCAGCCCCTCACCCTGGACAGGGAGGGACACTGAAGCTTTCTTT
J: TRBJ1-1
V: TRBV7-6
size: once
D: TRBD1

CDR3: CASRVFRGRGSGELFF
DNA: TGTGCCAGTAGGGTCTTCAGGGGGCGCGGGTCGGGGGAGCTGTTTTTT
J: TRBJ2-2
V: TRBV19
size: NA
D: TRBD1

CDR3: CASRAGRNTEAFF
DNA: TGCGCCAGCAGGGCCGGGAGGAACACTGAAGCTTTCTTT
J: TRBJ1-1
V: TRBV5-1
size: NA
D: NA

CDR3: CAWKRYGGLGTDTQYF
DNA: TGTGCCTGGAAGAGATATGGGGGACTGGGCACAGATACGCAGTATTTT
J: TRBJ2-3
V: TRBV30
size: NA
D: NA

CDR3: CASSIVGVRDTEAFF
DNA: TGTGCCAGTAGTATAGTAGGGGTTCGGGACACTGAAGCTTTCTTT
J: TRBJ1-1
V: TRBV19
size: once
D: NA

CDR3: CAWSDPRGGRYEQYF
DNA: TGTGCCTGGAGTGACCCTCGGGGGGGGAGATACGAGCAGTACTTC
J: TRBJ2-7
V: TRBV30
size: NA
D: TRBD2

CDR3: CASSYPVYEQYF
DNA: TGTGCCAGCAGCTACCCAGTGTACGAGCAGTACTTC
J: TRBJ2-7
V: TRBV5-8
size: NA
D: NA

CDR3: CASSEDTGGTTYEQYF
DNA: TGTGCCAGCAGTGAGGACACAGGGGGCACCACCTACGAGCAGTACTTC
J: TRBJ2-7
V: TRBV6-1
size: NA
D: TRBD1

CDR3: CASRAGTGGQPQHF
DNA: TGTGCCAGCAGGGCCGGGACAGGGGGTCAGCCCCAGCATTTT
J: TRBJ1-5
V: TRBV2
size: NA
D: TRBD1

CDR3: CASGFEKGGKWSTEAFF
DNA: TGTGCTAGTGGTTTTGAAAAGGGAGGTAAATGGAGCACTGAAGCTTTCTTT
J: TRBJ1-1
V: TRBV12-5
size: NA
D: NA

CDR3: CASSTRLGPETQYF
DNA: TGTGCCAGCAGCACAAGACTAGGGCCCGAGACCCAGTACTTC
J: TRBJ2-5
V: TRBV5-8
size: few
D: NA

CDR3: CASSPGGLGSGNTIYF
DNA: TGCGCCAGCAGCCCGGGGGGCCTGGGCTCTGGAAACACCATATATTTT
J: TRBJ1-3
V: TRBV5-1
size: NA
D: NA

CDR3: CASRIGGEQYF
DNA: TGTGCCAGCAGGATCGGTGGCGAGCAGTACTTC
J: TRBJ2-7
V: TRBV11-2
size: NA
D: NA

CDR3: CASSWAGLAEQETQYF
DNA: TGCGCCAGCAGCTGGGCGGGACTAGCGGAGCAAGAGACCCAGTACTTC
J: TRBJ2-5
V: TRBV5-1
size: NA
D: TRBD2